This T cell receptor beta chain came from a study of CD8 T cells in Susac syndrome. Whole-study context: Patients with Susac syndrome were therapy-naive, on corticosteroids, or on intravenous immunoglobulin alone at the time that blood was drawn.

Reverse transcription of roughly 0.45 to 1 ug RNA used random hexamers. Multiplex immunoSEQ PCR targeted 54 Vbeta and 13 Jbeta TCR beta segments. TCRdb itself ran the immunoSEQ multiplex PCR reads through MiXCR, one entry per CDR3 protein. The data contain some 140,000 distinct CDR3 sequences, over 90% of them singletons. The V gene's germline CDR1 is SNHLY and CDR2 FYNNEI. V trimming: 4 bases; J trimming: 0 bases; junction bases outside the gene matches: 5. The CDR3 is 16 residues long. The Susac syndrome patients fit the recently defined diagnostic criteria for definite or probable disease. The receptor was derived from a human donor with Susac syndrome. Material: CD8+ T cells from PBMCs. The J gene is TRBJ2-3, the V gene TRBV2, with TRBD2 identical over 9 bases. CDR3 DNA: TGTGCCAGCAGTGGTGGTAGCGGGAGTAGCACAGATACGCAGTATTTT. It translates to CASSGGSGSSTDTQYF.